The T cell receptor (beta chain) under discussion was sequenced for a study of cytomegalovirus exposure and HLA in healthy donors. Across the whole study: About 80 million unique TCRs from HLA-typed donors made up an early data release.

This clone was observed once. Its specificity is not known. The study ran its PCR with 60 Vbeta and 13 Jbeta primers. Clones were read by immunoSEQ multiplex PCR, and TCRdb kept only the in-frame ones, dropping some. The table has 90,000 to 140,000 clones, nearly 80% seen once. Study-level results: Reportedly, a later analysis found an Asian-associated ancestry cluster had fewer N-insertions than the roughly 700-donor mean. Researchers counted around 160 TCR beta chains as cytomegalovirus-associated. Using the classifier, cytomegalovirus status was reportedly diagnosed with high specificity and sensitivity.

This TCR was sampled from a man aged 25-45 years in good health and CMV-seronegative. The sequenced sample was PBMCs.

DNA of the CDR3: TGTGCCAGTAGTATTGGGACAGGCGTGAACGAGCAGTACTTC. Its protein product is CASSIGTGVNEQYF. V gene TRBV19 combines with J gene TRBJ2-7; 8 bases agree with TRBD1. CDR3 size: 14 residues. V gave up 3 bases and J gave up 5 bases; unmatched junction bases: 6. CDR1 is LNHDA and CDR2 is SQIVND in the germline V gene (reference sequence).